This T cell receptor (beta chain) was sequenced for a study of blood T cell repertoires in COVID-19. Study summary: The analysed material was cDNA or gDNA that came from T cells, B-cell-depleted T cells, or PBMCs.

This clone has only one observation. Only in-frame clones appear in the TCRdb table, and some are missing; sequencing was by immunoSEQ multiplex PCR. The table lists 180,000 or so clones, 75% to 90% of them singletons. Input material: peripheral blood. This sequence was found in a man aged 55 to 69 with acute or convalescent COVID-19.

The DNA for the CDR3 is TGTGCCAGCAGCTTAGAGGGGCAGGGGGGAGCCAAAAACATTCAGTACTTC. Translation gives CASSLEGQGGAKNIQYF. V is TRBV7-2 and J is TRBJ2-4; a weak D match, TRBD1 (7 bases). The CDR3 has 17 residues. Germline assignment: CDR1 SGHTA and CDR2 FQGNSA. V lost 1 base and J 0 bases, leaving 13 bases between the germline ends.